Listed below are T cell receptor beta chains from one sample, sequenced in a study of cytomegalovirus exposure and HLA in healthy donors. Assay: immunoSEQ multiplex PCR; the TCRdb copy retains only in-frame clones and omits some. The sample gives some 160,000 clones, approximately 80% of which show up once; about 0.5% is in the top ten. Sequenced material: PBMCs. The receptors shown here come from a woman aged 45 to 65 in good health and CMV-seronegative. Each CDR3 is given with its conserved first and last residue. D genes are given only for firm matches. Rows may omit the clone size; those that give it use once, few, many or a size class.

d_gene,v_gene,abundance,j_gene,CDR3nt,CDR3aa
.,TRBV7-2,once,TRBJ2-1,TGTGCCAGCAGCCCGGAGTCAGCGGTGGGGTTCTTC,CASSPESAVGFF
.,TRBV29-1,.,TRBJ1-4,TGCAGCGTTGCGGCGGTTAATGAAAAACTGTTTTTT,CSVAAVNEKLFF
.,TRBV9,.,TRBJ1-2,TGTGCCAGCAGCGTAGTGGCCAGGGACTATGGCTACACCTTC,CASSVVARDYGYTF
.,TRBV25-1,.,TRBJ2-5,TGTGCCAGCAGTGATGTCGACAGCAGGGAGACCCAGTACTTC,CASSDVDSRETQYF
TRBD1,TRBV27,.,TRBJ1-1,TGTGCCAGCAGTCGTACCAGAAACAGGGGGCTCACTGAAGCTTTCTTT,CASSRTRNRGLTEAFF
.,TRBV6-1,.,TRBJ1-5,TGTGCCAGCAGTGATCGTACGACAGGATATCAGCCCCAGCATTTT,CASSDRTTGYQPQHF
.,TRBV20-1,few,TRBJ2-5,TGCAGTGCTAGTAGGGGGAAGACCCAGTACTTC,CSASRGKTQYF
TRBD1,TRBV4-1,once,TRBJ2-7,TGCGCCAGCAGCCAAGAAGGTGGACAGGACACCACCAAAAAGTCAAAACTAAAGTACTTC,CASSQEGGQDTTKKSKLKYF
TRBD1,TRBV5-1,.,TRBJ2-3,TGCGCCAGCAGCCCGGACAGGGTCCGCACAGATACGCAGTATTTT,CASSPDRVRTDTQYF
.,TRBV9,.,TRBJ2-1,TGTGCCAGCAGCGTAGGGGCGAGCTCCTACAATGAGCAGTTCTTC,CASSVGASSYNEQFF
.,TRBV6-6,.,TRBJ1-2,TGTGCCAGCAGTTCCTTAAGCTCTGGCTACACCTTC,CASSSLSSGYTF
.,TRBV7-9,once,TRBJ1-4,TGTGCCAGCAGCTTAGCGACAGGACCGAATGAAAAACTGTTTTTT,CASSLATGPNEKLFF
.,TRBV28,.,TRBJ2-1,TGTGCCAGCAGCTGGGGCGTGGACGCCAGCTCCTACAATGAGCAGTTCTTC,CASSWGVDASSYNEQFF
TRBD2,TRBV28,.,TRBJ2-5,TGTGCCAGCAGTTTCAATGGCGCGGGGAGGGGCCAAGAGACCCAGTACTTC,CASSFNGAGRGQETQYF
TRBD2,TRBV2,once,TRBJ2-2,TGTGCCAGCAGCCGGGGGGAGACCGGGGAGCTGTTTTTT,CASSRGETGELFF
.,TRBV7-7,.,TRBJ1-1,TGTGCCAGCAGCCCAGTCACAGGGAACACTGAAGCTTTCTTT,CASSPVTGNTEAFF
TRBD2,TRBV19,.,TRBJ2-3,TGTGCCAGTAGTTTGGGACTAGCAACAGATACGCAGTATTTT,CASSLGLATDTQYF
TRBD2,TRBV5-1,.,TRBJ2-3,TGCGCCAGCAGCTTGAGCGGGGGGAGCACAGATACGCAGTATTTT,CASSLSGGSTDTQYF
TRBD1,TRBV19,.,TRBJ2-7,TGTGCCAGTAGCCGACAGGGGGCTCTAAACGAGCAGTACTTC,CASSRQGALNEQYF
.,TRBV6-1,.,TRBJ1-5,TGTGCCAGCAGTGAAGCGGGGGGGATCAATCAGCCCCAGCATTTT,CASSEAGGINQPQHF
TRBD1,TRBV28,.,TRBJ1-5,TGTGCCAGCGGACAGGGGGCCCTCAATCAGCCCCAGCATTTT,CASGQGALNQPQHF
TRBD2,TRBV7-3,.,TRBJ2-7,TGTGCCAGCAGCTCGCTAGCGGGAGAAGAGCAGTACTTC,CASSSLAGEEQYF
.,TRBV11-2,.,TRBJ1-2,TGTGCCAGTTCCGAGGCAGCAGGGGAGAAGGACGGCTACACCTTC,CASSEAAGEKDGYTF
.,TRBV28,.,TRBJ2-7,TGTGCCAGCAGTTACTCGGTCTCCTACGAGCAGTACTTC,CASSYSVSYEQYF
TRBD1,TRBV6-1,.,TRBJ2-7,TGTGCCAGTAGTGGGACAGGAGACTCCTACGAGCAGTACTTC,CASSGTGDSYEQYF
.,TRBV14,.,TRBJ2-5,TGTGCCAGCAGCCTAAGTCCTGCGGAGACCCAGTACTTC,CASSLSPAETQYF
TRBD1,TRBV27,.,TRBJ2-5,TGTGCCAGCAGTCTACAGGGGATATCCCAAGAGACCCAGTACTTC,CASSLQGISQETQYF
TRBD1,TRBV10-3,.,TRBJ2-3,TGTGCCATCAGTGAAATCGGGGACAGTAGCACAGATACGCAGTATTTT,CAISEIGDSSTDTQYF
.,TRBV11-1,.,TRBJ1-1,TGTGCCAGCAGCTTAGGACAGTTCACTGAAGCTTTCTTT,CASSLGQFTEAFF
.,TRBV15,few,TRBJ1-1,TGTGCCACCAGCAGAAGAGTGTCCATCACTGAAGCTTTCTTT,CATSRRVSITEAFF
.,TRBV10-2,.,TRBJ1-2,TGCGCCAGCGGAAACAGGGTTTATGGCTACACCTTC,CASGNRVYGYTF
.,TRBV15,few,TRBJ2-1,TGTGCCACCAGCCCATCCCCGGTGGCGGCTTATGAGCAGTTCTTC,CATSPSPVAAYEQFF
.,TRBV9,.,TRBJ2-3,TGTGCCAGCAGCGAATCGACATTGGGCACAGATACGCAGTATTTT,CASSESTLGTDTQYF
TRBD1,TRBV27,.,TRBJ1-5,TGTGCCAGCAGGAGACAGGGGCCACCGTACAATCAGCCCCAGCATTTT,CASRRQGPPYNQPQHF
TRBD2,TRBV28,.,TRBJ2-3,TGTGCCAGCAGTTTATGGCTAGCGGGAGTCGGAGATACGCAGTATTTT,CASSLWLAGVGDTQYF
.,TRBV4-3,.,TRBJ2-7,TGCGCCAGCAGCCAAGAACCGGACAGGGAGGGATTCTACGAGCAGTACTTC,CASSQEPDREGFYEQYF
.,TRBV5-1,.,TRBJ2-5,TGCGCCAGCAGAACCCTAACAGCATATCAGACCCAGTACTTC,CASRTLTAYQTQYF
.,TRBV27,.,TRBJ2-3,TGTGCCAGCAGTTTATCGTTCAACAGGGTGGGAGATACGCAGTATTTT,CASSLSFNRVGDTQYF
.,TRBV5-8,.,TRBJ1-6,TGTGCCAGCAGTTCCTATCCCAGGAGGAATAATTCACCCCTCCACTTT,CASSSYPRRNNSPLHF
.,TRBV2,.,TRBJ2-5,TGTGCCAGCAGAAGGGGCAGGGAGACCCAGTACTTC,CASRRGRETQYF
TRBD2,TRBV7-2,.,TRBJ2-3,TGTGCCAGCAGCTTAGGTCTGGCGGGAGGGTTTTATACGCAGTATTTT,CASSLGLAGGFYTQYF